These 31 T cell receptor beta chains were sequenced from one sample in a study of blood T cells in healthy people across ages (dated by TCRdb to 2015 to 2017). The library relied on 5' RACE. Sequenced using an Illumina HiSeq 2500. A second PCR of about 7 to 12 cycles was run with a J-beta primer mix and a sample-barcoded 5' primer. Using fastp at Q25 and MiXCR, TCRdb reprocessed the public reads and kept productive beta chains. Each entry is one CDR3 protein sequence, shown with its most common DNA and genes. This sample holds roughly 650,000 distinct CDR3 sequences; about 30% were observed only once. The top ten clonotypes cover over 15% of the sample. The source material was blood. Receptors were obtained from a woman over 75 in good health. Donor details come from another sample of the same person, matched by shared clones.

This clonotype was detected ten times or more. An end of the junction does not agree with germline; a read error may underlie this. The rearrangement joins TRBV7-7 to TRBJ2-7, with D possibly being TRBD1 (5 bases). Germline V CDR1 and CDR2: SSHAT, FNYEAQ (reference sequence). This CDR3 has 17 residues. The DNA of the CDR3 is TGTGCTAGCAGCCCCCCGTGGAGAACAGGTACAACCTACGAGCAGTACTTC. Protein sequence: CASSPPWRTGTTYEQYF.

The chain uses TRBV3-1 and TRBJ1-1; the D gene is possibly TRBD1 (5 bases). The germline gives CDR1 LGHDT, CDR2 YNNKEL (reference sequence). Trimming shortened V by 3 bases and J by 0 bases, and 11 bases separated the two germline ends. There are 15 residues in the CDR3. CDR3 amino acids: CASSHGGRLNTEAFF. Written as DNA, the CDR3 is TGTGCCAGCAGCCACGGGGGACGGCTGAACACTGAAGCTTTCTTT.

Details on this clonotype: A clone one base away is much larger, so this may be a read error. This sequence joins TRBV7-3 and TRBJ1-1, with 11 bases lining up with TRBD1. CDR3 length: 17 residues. CDR1 is SGHTA and CDR2 is FQGTGA in the germline V gene. CDR3 amino acids: CVSSPSGQGAIGTEAFF. The DNA for the CDR3 is TGTGTCAGCAGCCCGTCAGGACAGGGGGCAATAGGGACTGAAGCTTTCTTT.

This clonotype was seen at least ten times. V gene TRBV6-5 combines with J gene TRBJ2-7; D could derive from TRBD1 or TRBD2 (5 bases each). Germline V lookup: CDR1 MNHEY, CDR2 SVGAGI. The CDR3 is 15 amino acids. The V end lost 6 bases, the J end lost 2 bases, and 17 bases lay between the germline ends. CDR3 bases: TGTGCCAGCAGCCACCAAACGGGACGGACCTACGAGCAGTACTTC. It yields the protein CASSHQTGRTYEQYF.

The rearrangement joins TRBV7-2 to TRBJ1-4; no definite D call. V lost 2 bases and J lost 0, with 10 bases in between. The CDR3 is 16 amino acids. CDR1 and CDR2 from the germline V gene are SGHTA and FQGNSA. This CDR3 reads CASSLRLSATNEKLFF. The CDR3 bases are TGTGCCAGCAGCTTAAGGTTATCAGCAACTAATGAAAAACTGTTTTTT.

This clonotype has a count of ten or more. V usage is TRBV5-1 and J usage is TRBJ2-7; D tentatively reads TRBD1 or TRBD2 (5 bases each). The CDR3 runs to 14 residues. Germline assignment: CDR1 SGHRS and CDR2 YFSETQ. V was pared by 4 bases and J by 7 bases, with 18 bases between. The CDR3 sequence: CASSLGVPLGEQYF. As DNA, the CDR3 is TGCGCCAGCAGCCTGGGGGTCCCTTTGGGAGAGCAGTACTTC.

This clonotype showed up just a few times. Just one base apart from a much larger clone, this may be a read error. The J gene is TRBJ2-5, the V gene TRBV11-2; 8 bases fit TRBD2. V shed 4 bases and J 11 bases; nucleotides not matched to a gene: 15. This CDR3 contains 15 residues. Germline CDR1 reads SGHAT; CDR2 reads FQNNGV. The CDR3 protein is CASSYGLAAYNEQYF. The CDR3 nucleotides read TGTGCCAGCAGCTATGGACTAGCAGCCTACAATGAGCAGTACTTC.

This clonotype has ten or more counts. V and J are TRBV3-1 and TRBJ2-5; D perhaps matches TRBD2 (6 bases). V shed 4 bases and J shed 2 bases, with 17 bases lying between them. The CDR3 runs to 16 residues. The germline V gene encodes CDR1 LGHDT and CDR2 YNNKEL (reference sequence). CDR3: CASSPLGVAVQETQYF. CDR3 bases: TGTGCCAGCAGCCCCCTTGGGGTAGCGGTGCAAGAGACCCAGTACTTC.

On this clonotype: This may stem from a read error, because a much larger clone lies one nucleotide away. The gene calls are TRBV6-2 or TRBV6-3 and TRBJ2-2; D is perhaps TRBD2 (5 bases). This CDR3 is built from 11 residues. Germline-derived CDR1 and CDR2 are MNHEY and SVGEGT. The CDR3 here is CASSRTGERFF. The CDR3 coding sequence is TGTGCCAGCAGCCGCACCGGGGAGCGGTTTTTT.

The table lists this clonotype with a few counts. The chain is built from TRBV6-1 and TRBJ1-5; D is possibly TRBD1 (6 bases). CDR1 MNHNS and CDR2 SASEGT come from the germline V gene. CDR3 size: 17 residues. The ends were cut back, 2 bases at V and 1 base at J, with 15 bases in the middle. The CDR3 DNA is TGTGCCAGCAGTGAACCCCCCCAGGGGTTAAGCAATCAGCCCCAGCATTTT. The encoded protein is CASSEPPQGLSNQPQHF.

This clonotype was detected ten times or more. The rearrangement uses TRBV9 and TRBJ2-1; a weak D match, TRBD2 (5 bases). Germline V gives CDR1 SGDLS, CDR2 YYNGEE. The CDR3 runs to 16 residues. The ends were cut back, 4 bases at V and 2 bases at J, with 16 bases in the middle. The CDR3 is CASSLRSGSPYNEQFF. In DNA, the CDR3 is TGTGCCAGCAGCCTCCGGTCGGGGTCCCCCTACAATGAGCAGTTCTTC.

This clonotype appeared many times. The chain uses TRBV12-3 or TRBV12-4 and TRBJ2-7, with a weak D call TRBD1 (6 bases). This CDR3 is 14 amino acids long. V shed 2 bases and J shed 2 bases, with 10 bases lying between them. The CDR3 DNA follows: TGTGCCAGCAGTTTATCCGGACAGCCCTACGAGCAGTACTTC. This gives the protein CASSLSGQPYEQYF.

This clonotype was observed a few times. Given a much more abundant clone one base away, this may be a read error. V is TRBV20-1 and J is TRBJ2-7; D gene unclear. Trimming pared 7 bases from V and 7 bases from J, leaving 17 bases between. The CDR3 has 12 residues. CDR1 is DFQATT and CDR2 is SNEGSKA in the germline V gene (reference sequence). Here the CDR3 reads CSDPTVYNEQYF. CDR3 DNA: TGCAGTGACCCGACCGTGTACAATGAGCAGTACTTC.

This clonotype has at least ten counts. The chain employs TRBV10-3 and TRBJ1-1; 7 bases are shared with TRBD1. CDR1 is ENHRY and CDR2 is SYGVKD in the germline V gene. The trim removed 11 bases at V and 3 bases at J, leaving 9 bases unmatched. This CDR3 contains 13 residues. CDR3 sequence: CASEQGTDTEAFF. In nucleotides, the CDR3 is TGTGCCTCAGAACAGGGGACGGACACTGAAGCTTTCTTT.

As to this clonotype: This may arise from a read error, as a much more abundant clone is one base away. V is TRBV12-3 or TRBV12-4 and J is TRBJ2-3; D is perhaps TRBD2 (7 bases). The CDR3 covers 15 residues. Trimming took off 7 bases at V and 1 base at J, with 15 bases between the two ends. The CDR3 is CASTLRGGGTDTQYF. The CDR3 region has the DNA TGTGCCAGCACTCTAAGGGGGGGTGGCACAGATACGCAGTATTTT.

A few counts support this clonotype. One end of the junction varies from germline; a read error may be responsible. The J gene is TRBJ2-3, the V gene TRBV4-3; 13 nucleotides agree with TRBD2. CDR1 is LGHNA and CDR2 is YSLEER in the germline V gene. The CDR3 has 18 amino acids. DNA of the CDR3: TGCGCCAGCAGCCAGTCGACTAGCGGGGGGAGGAGCACAGATATGCAGTATTTT. Amino acid sequence: CASSQSTSGGRSTDMQYF.

This clonotype came up many times. The J gene is TRBJ2-1, the V gene TRBV3-1, with 8 bases aligning to TRBD2. Germline values: CDR1 LGHDT, CDR2 YNNKEL (reference sequence). This CDR3 is built from 15 residues. V lost 1 base, J lost 8 bases, and 7 bases stayed unmatched. This CDR3 reads CASSQGVAGKDEQFF. The CDR3 nucleotides read TGTGCCAGCAGCCAAGGAGTAGCGGGGAAGGATGAGCAGTTCTTC.

The chain carries TRBV4-3 and TRBJ1-4; D uncertain. The CDR3 sequence is 17 residues long. V was pared by 1 base and J by 2 bases, with 14 bases between. The germline V gene encodes CDR1 LGHNA and CDR2 YSLEER. The CDR3 sequence: CASSQGSPRTTNEKLFF. The CDR3 DNA reads TGCGCCAGCAGCCAAGGAAGTCCACGGACGACTAATGAAAAACTGTTTTTT.

This clonotype was counted many times. The chain carries TRBV20-1 and TRBJ2-5, with D perhaps TRBD2 (7 bases). The germline V and J ends were trimmed by 6 bases and 1 base, with 18 bases remaining between them. Looked up from germline, CDR1 is DFQATT and CDR2 is SNEGSKA (reference sequence). The CDR3 is 15 amino acids. As DNA, the CDR3 is TGCAGTGCCGCGCAAGGGGGGGTAGGCCAAGAGACCCAGTACTTC. Its protein is CSAAQGGVGQETQYF.

The chain has TRBV11-2 and TRBJ1-1; no reliable D call. Germline V gene data show CDR1 as SGHAT and CDR2 as FQNNGV. With 3 bases removed from V and 1 base from J, the gap between germline ends came to 15 bases. The CDR3 runs to 16 residues. CDR3 DNA: TGTGCCAGCAGCTTGCCCCTCGGAGGGCGGAACACTGAAGCTTTCTTT. It codes for CASSLPLGGRNTEAFF.

Worth noting for this clonotype: It may be a read error: a sequence one base away is much more abundant. The V gene is TRBV5-1, the J gene TRBJ2-1; 10 nucleotides agree with TRBD2. Trimming took 0 bases from V and 7 from J; bases not matched to a gene: 7. Germline V gene lookup returns CDR1 SGHRS and CDR2 YFSETQ. The CDR3 runs to 16 residues. The CDR3 reads CASSLDRAGGRNEQFF. The CDR3 DNA reads TGCGCCAGCAGCTTGGACCGAGCGGGGGGGCGTAATGAGCAGTTCTTC.

Many counts were recorded for this clonotype. The V gene is TRBV7-2, the J gene TRBJ1-5, with D possibly being TRBD1 (5 bases). The CDR3 sequence is 13 residues long. Germline V gene lookup returns CDR1 SGHTA and CDR2 FQGNSA. Trimming took 0 bases from V and 6 from J, leaving 6 bases between them. The CDR3 loop reads CASSLATGQPQHF. The CDR3 DNA follows: TGTGCCAGCAGCTTAGCAACAGGTCAGCCCCAGCATTTT.

This clonotype was observed many times. The rearrangement uses TRBV7-2 and TRBJ1-1; TRBD1 might be the D (5 bases). Germline V gene data show CDR1 as SGHTA and CDR2 as FQGNSA. Trimming cost V 0 bases and J 3 bases, with 14 bases left between them. The CDR3 has 16 residues. The CDR3 sequence: CASSLAPGLRDTEAFF. CDR3 DNA: TGTGCCAGCAGCTTAGCTCCGGGACTCAGAGACACTGAAGCTTTCTTT.

This clonotype was observed a few times. A much larger clone lies one base from this, so it may be a read error. J is TRBJ2-6 and V is TRBV20-1; TRBD1 aligns across 8 bases. The CDR3 is 17 amino acids. Germline CDR1 and CDR2: DFQATT and SNEGSKA (reference sequence). CDR3 sequence (DNA): TGCAGTGCTAGAGAACAGGGGGGAAACTCTGGGGCCAACGTCCGGACTTTC. This translates into CSAREQGGNSGANVRTF.

The sample holds many counts of this clonotype. CDR3 sequence: CASSWNGVYNEQFF. Written as DNA, the CDR3 is TGTGCCAGCAGTTGGAACGGGGTCTACAATGAGCAGTTCTTC. This chain connects TRBV6-6 to TRBJ2-1, with TRBD2 as a possible D gene (5 bases). The length of the CDR3 is 14 residues. V was shortened by 4 bases and J by 3 bases, with 10 bases between the two germline ends. Germline lookup yields CDR1 MNHNY and CDR2 SVGAGI (reference sequence).

This clonotype was observed at least ten times. The genes are TRBV24-1 and TRBJ1-2, with 7 positions matching TRBD1. Germline lookup yields CDR1 KGHDR and CDR2 SFDVKD. The CDR3 runs to 16 residues. The ends lost 3 bases at V and 8 bases at J; junction bases unmatched: 14. CDR3 region: CATSDHQKTGRNGYTF. CDR3 nucleotide sequence: TGTGCCACCAGTGATCACCAAAAGACAGGGAGGAACGGCTACACCTTC.

A note on this clonotype: The CDR3 end shows no conserved phenylalanine or tryptophan, and so a read error is likely. This chain uses TRBV7-9 with TRBJ2-7; D is perhaps TRBD2 (6 bases). Germline loops: CDR1 SEHNR, CDR2 FQNEAQ (reference sequence). V was trimmed by 4 bases and J by 0 bases, leaving 22 bases between them. The length of the CDR3 is 18 residues. CDR3 loop: CASSSPGGSGGRSYEQYL. The CDR3 bases are TGTGCCAGCAGCTCCCCCGGGGGATCTGGCGGCCGCTCCTACGAGCAGTACCTC.

This clonotype has ten or more counts. The V call is TRBV7-2, the J call TRBJ1-2; D remains ambiguous. Germline CDR1 SGHTA, CDR2 FQGNSA. This CDR3 has 12 residues. Trimming removed 4 bases at V and 8 bases at J, with 11 bases between. CDR3: CASSSEAWGYTF. DNA of the CDR3: TGTGCCAGCAGCTCGGAGGCGTGGGGCTACACCTTC.

This clonotype was counted only a few times. The rearrangement links TRBV11-1 to TRBJ2-1; D gene unclear. From germline, CDR1 is SGHAT and CDR2 FQDESV (reference sequence). The length of the CDR3 is 12 residues. The V end was cut by 5 bases, the J end by 9 bases, with 11 bases between. The CDR3 here is CASSPPVPEQFF. CDR3 DNA: TGTGCCAGCAGCCCCCCGGTTCCTGAGCAGTTCTTC. Filled out from reference TRBV11-1 and TRBJ2-1, the complete variable domain reads EAEVAQSPRYKITEKSQAVAFWCDPISGHATLYWYRQILGQGPELLVQFQDESVVDDSQLPKDRFSAERLKGVDSTLKIQPAELGDSAMYLCASSPPVPEQFFGPGTRLTVL.

About this clonotype itself: Just one base apart from a much larger clone, this may be a read error. This chain connects TRBV5-1 to TRBJ1-1; D not resolved. The V end lost 2 bases, the J end lost 7 bases, and 18 bases lay between the germline ends. Germline CDR1 is SGHRS and CDR2 is YFSETQ. This CDR3 contains 15 residues. The CDR3 DNA sequence: TGCGCCAGCAGCTTAACCGGCCAGCGAGCAGTTGAAGCTTTCTTT. This translates into CASSLTGQRAVEAFF. Complete variable domain (other parts from reference TRBV5-1 and TRBJ1-1): KAGVTQTPRYLIKTRGQQVTLSCSPISGHRSVSWYQQTPGQGLQFLFEYFSETQRNKGNFPGRFSGRQFSNSRSEMNVSTLELGDSALYLCASSLTGQRAVEAFFGQGTRLTVV.

V is TRBV5-1 and J is TRBJ2-7; maybe TRBD2 (6 bases). Germline CDR1 SGHRS, CDR2 YFSETQ. The germline V and J ends were trimmed by 2 bases and 1 base, with 16 bases remaining between them. The CDR3 is 16 amino acids. CDR3 amino acids: CASSFWGDSPSYEQYF. The CDR3 coding sequence is TGCGCCAGCAGCTTTTGGGGGGACTCTCCATCCTACGAGCAGTACTTC. Variable domain in full (rest from reference TRBV5-1 and TRBJ2-7): KAGVTQTPRYLIKTRGQQVTLSCSPISGHRSVSWYQQTPGQGLQFLFEYFSETQRNKGNFPGRFSGRQFSNSRSEMNVSTLELGDSALYLCASSFWGDSPSYEQYFGPGTRLTVT.